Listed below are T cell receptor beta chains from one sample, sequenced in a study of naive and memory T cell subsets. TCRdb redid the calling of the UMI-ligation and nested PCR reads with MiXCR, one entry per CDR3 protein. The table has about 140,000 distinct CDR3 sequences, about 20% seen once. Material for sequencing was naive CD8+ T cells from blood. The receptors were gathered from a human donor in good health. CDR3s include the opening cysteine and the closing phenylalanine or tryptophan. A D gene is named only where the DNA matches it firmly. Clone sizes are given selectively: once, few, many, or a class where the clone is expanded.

CDR3 protein: CASSLRDGRRKSTDTQYF; CDR3 DNA: TGTGCCAGCAGCCTACGGGACGGGCGGAGGAAATCCACAGATACGCAGTATTTT; D gene: .; clone size: .; V gene: TRBV7-9; CDR3 length: 18; J gene: TRBJ2-3
CDR3 protein: CASRAILGEQFF; CDR3 DNA: TGTGCCAGCAGGGCAATACTTGGTGAGCAGTTCTTC; D gene: .; clone size: few; V gene: TRBV12-3/TRBV12-4; CDR3 length: 12; J gene: TRBJ2-1
CDR3 protein: CASTAHSSYEQYF; CDR3 DNA: TGTGCCAGCACGGCCCACAGCTCCTACGAGCAGTACTTC; D gene: .; clone size: few; V gene: TRBV7-2; CDR3 length: 13; J gene: TRBJ2-7
CDR3 protein: CASSGTLDSYNEQFF; CDR3 DNA: TGTGCCAGCAGCGGCACACTAGACTCCTACAATGAGCAGTTCTTC; D gene: .; clone size: .; V gene: TRBV9; CDR3 length: 15; J gene: TRBJ2-1
CDR3 protein: CASSNGYEQYF; CDR3 DNA: TGTGCCAGTTCCAATGGATACGAGCAGTACTTC; D gene: .; clone size: .; V gene: TRBV28; CDR3 length: 11; J gene: TRBJ2-7
CDR3 protein: CATTPSFGYEQYF; CDR3 DNA: TGTGCCACCACTCCTTCCTTCGGGTACGAGCAGTACTTC; D gene: .; clone size: few; V gene: TRBV15; CDR3 length: 13; J gene: TRBJ2-7
CDR3 protein: CASSRLSDTEAFF; CDR3 DNA: TGTGCCAGCAGCCGTCTTTCTGACACTGAAGCTTTCTTT; D gene: .; clone size: few; V gene: TRBV28; CDR3 length: 13; J gene: TRBJ1-1
CDR3 protein: CAWSIRTEYQPQHF; CDR3 DNA: TGTGCCTGGAGTATCAGGACAGAGTATCAGCCCCAGCATTTT; D gene: .; clone size: .; V gene: TRBV30; CDR3 length: 14; J gene: TRBJ1-5
CDR3 protein: CASSLRGQIYGYTF; CDR3 DNA: TGTGCCAGCAGTTTACGGGGGCAGATCTATGGCTACACCTTC; D gene: .; clone size: .; V gene: TRBV27; CDR3 length: 14; J gene: TRBJ1-2
CDR3 protein: CASNLTGRGYGYTF; CDR3 DNA: TGTGCCAGCAATCTGACAGGGAGAGGCTATGGCTACACCTTC; D gene: TRBD1; clone size: few; V gene: TRBV27; CDR3 length: 14; J gene: TRBJ1-2
CDR3 protein: CASSLGGREDYGYTF; CDR3 DNA: TGTGCCAGCAGCTTAGGTGGGAGGGAAGACTATGGCTACACCTTC; D gene: .; clone size: few; V gene: TRBV7-9; CDR3 length: 15; J gene: TRBJ1-2
CDR3 protein: CASSFLGSNTEAFF; CDR3 DNA: TGTGCCAGCAGTTTCTTAGGGTCGAACACTGAAGCTTTCTTT; D gene: .; clone size: .; V gene: TRBV27; CDR3 length: 14; J gene: TRBJ1-1
CDR3 protein: CASSLEGGITDTQYF; CDR3 DNA: TGTGCCAGCAGCTTGGAGGGAGGGATCACAGATACGCAGTATTTT; D gene: TRBD2; clone size: .; V gene: TRBV7-3; CDR3 length: 15; J gene: TRBJ2-3
CDR3 protein: CATSPSGREDEQYF; CDR3 DNA: TGTGCCACCAGCCCCTCCGGCAGGGAAGACGAGCAGTACTTC; D gene: .; clone size: few; V gene: TRBV15; CDR3 length: 14; J gene: TRBJ2-7
CDR3 protein: CASSYTGNLKRF; CDR3 DNA: TGTGCCAGCAGCTACACTGGCAACTTAAAGCGGTTT; D gene: .; clone size: .; V gene: TRBV28; CDR3 length: 12; J gene: TRBJ1-6
CDR3 protein: CASSLVGGLGTLTSTDTQYF; CDR3 DNA: TGTGCCAGCAGCTTAGTCGGGGGCCTCGGGACACTGACTAGCACAGATACGCAGTATTTT; D gene: .; clone size: few; V gene: TRBV7-2; CDR3 length: 20; J gene: TRBJ2-3
CDR3 protein: CSVEVQGSEAFF; CDR3 DNA: TGCAGCGTTGAAGTCCAGGGGTCTGAAGCTTTCTTT; D gene: .; clone size: few; V gene: TRBV29-1; CDR3 length: 12; J gene: TRBJ1-1
CDR3 protein: CASQPTSGTYEQYF; CDR3 DNA: TGTGCCAGCCAACCGACTAGCGGGACCTACGAGCAGTACTTC; D gene: TRBD2; clone size: .; V gene: TRBV28; CDR3 length: 14; J gene: TRBJ2-7
CDR3 protein: CASRGGDSYNEQFF; CDR3 DNA: TGTGCCAGCAGGGGGGGAGACTCCTACAATGAGCAGTTCTTC; D gene: .; clone size: .; V gene: TRBV7-2; CDR3 length: 14; J gene: TRBJ2-1
CDR3 protein: CASRPEGIYDKYF; CDR3 DNA: TGCGCCAGCAGGCCTGAGGGAATCTACGATAAGTACTTC; D gene: .; clone size: .; V gene: TRBV4-1; CDR3 length: 13; J gene: TRBJ2-7
CDR3 protein: CASSYGQGGNTIYF; CDR3 DNA: TGTGCCAGCAGTTACGGACAGGGAGGAAACACCATATATTTT; D gene: TRBD1; clone size: few; V gene: TRBV6-5; CDR3 length: 14; J gene: TRBJ1-3
CDR3 protein: CASSLAWEGQADTQYF; CDR3 DNA: TGTGCCAGCAGCTTAGCGTGGGAGGGCCAGGCAGATACGCAGTATTTT; D gene: TRBD2; clone size: few; V gene: TRBV7-9; CDR3 length: 16; J gene: TRBJ2-3
CDR3 protein: CASSLMGPWALPYEQYF; CDR3 DNA: TGTGCCAGCAGTTTAATGGGCCCCTGGGCCTTACCCTACGAGCAGTACTTC; D gene: .; clone size: .; V gene: TRBV28; CDR3 length: 17; J gene: TRBJ2-7
CDR3 protein: CASSFRLDSSYEQYF; CDR3 DNA: TGTGCCAGCAGTTTTCGACTAGACTCCTCCTACGAGCAGTACTTC; D gene: .; clone size: few; V gene: TRBV28; CDR3 length: 15; J gene: TRBJ2-7
CDR3 protein: CASSPGVWGNNSPLHF; CDR3 DNA: TGTGCCAGCAGTCCAGGGGTCTGGGGCAATAATTCACCCCTCCACTTT; D gene: .; clone size: .; V gene: TRBV28; CDR3 length: 16; J gene: TRBJ1-6